What follows are 29 T cell receptor beta chains derived from one specimen sequenced in a study of blood T cell repertoires in COVID-19. The protocol was immunoSEQ multiplex PCR, while the TCRdb copy is restricted to in-frame clones and leaves out a portion. The sample consists of more than 100,000 clones, approximately 90% of them appearing once. The specimen sequenced was peripheral blood. The receptors come from a man aged 45 to 65 in a cohort sampled during active COVID-19.

The chain has TRBV7-8 and TRBJ2-7; 10 bases match TRBD2. V lost 0 bases and J lost 2; bases outside the gene matches: 4. This CDR3 spans 16 amino acids. From germline, CDR1 is SGHVS and CDR2 FQNEAQ. CDR3 residues: CASSLALAGETYEQYF. CDR3 nucleotides: TGTGCCAGCAGCTTAGCGCTAGCGGGGGAGACCTACGAGCAGTACTTC.

The chain's CDR3 is CASSPRTGGNQPQHF. The CDR3 bases are TGTGCCAGCTCACCCCGGACAGGGGGCAATCAGCCCCAGCATTTT. The rearrangement links TRBV18 to TRBJ1-5, with 9 nucleotides matching TRBD1. The CDR3 is made up of 15 amino acids. V shed 3 bases and J 2 bases; nucleotides not matched to a gene: 2. Looked up from germline, CDR1 is KGHSH and CDR2 is LQKENI.

This chain links TRBV7-9 with TRBJ2-1, with 8 bases lining up with TRBD1. CDR1 is SEHNR, CDR2 FQNEAQ, per germline (reference sequence). The CDR3 is 16 amino acids. Germline trimming cut 5 bases from V and 1 base from J; bases unmatched to any gene: 7. CDR3 nucleotides: TGTGCCAGCAGCCCCCCAGGGGGCCAGTCCTACAATGAGCAGTTCTTC. Amino acids: CASSPPGGQSYNEQFF.

The chain uses TRBV18 and TRBJ2-1, with 10 bases aligning to TRBD1. This CDR3 has 16 amino acids. The V segment lost 2 bases and the J segment 2 bases; nucleotides outside the gene matches: 3. Germline CDR1 is KGHSH and CDR2 is LQKENI. The CDR3 loop reads CASSPATGGPYNEQFF. The CDR3 nucleotides read TGTGCCAGCTCACCAGCGACAGGGGGCCCCTACAATGAGCAGTTCTTC.

The chain couples TRBV6-5 to TRBJ1-6; 8 bases line up with TRBD1. After removal of 5 bases from V and 5 bases from J, the junction contained 5 bases not matched to a gene. The CDR3 contains 15 residues. The germline V gene has CDR1 MNHEY and CDR2 SVGAGI. The CDR3 protein is CASSRGQGNNSPLHF. The CDR3 coding sequence is TGTGCCAGCAGTCGCGGACAGGGTAATAATTCACCCCTCCACTTT.

This clone was observed once. V gene TRBV7-2 combines with J gene TRBJ2-7; perhaps TRBD2 as D (5 bases). CDR3 size: 13 residues. V shed 3 bases and J shed 5 bases, with 11 bases lying between them. Germline V gives CDR1 SGHTA, CDR2 FQGNSA. CDR3 in amino acids: CASSFPTSHEQYF. In DNA, the CDR3 is TGTGCCAGCAGCTTTCCTACTAGTCACGAGCAGTACTTC.

V and J are TRBV6-6 and TRBJ1-5, with D uncertain. This CDR3 is built from 15 residues. Germline values: CDR1 MNHNY, CDR2 SVGAGI (reference sequence). Trimming stripped 2 bases from V and 5 bases from J, with 13 bases between. The CDR3 is CASSYQASSHQPQHF. CDR3 coding DNA: TGTGCCAGCAGTTACCAGGCCTCTTCACATCAGCCCCAGCATTTT.

The chain combines TRBV5-4 with TRBJ1-1; TRBD1 aligns across 9 bases. V dropped 4 bases and J dropped 3; count of bases not matched to a gene: 13. The CDR3 has 17 amino acids. Germline CDR1 reads SGHNT; CDR2 reads YYREEE (reference sequence). The CDR3 region has the DNA TGTGCCAGCAGCCCGGGGGACAGGGCCAGGCGGGACACTGAAGCTTTCTTT. Its protein is CASSPGDRARRDTEAFF. Full variable domain (outside the CDR3, taken from reference TRBV5-4 and TRBJ1-1): ETGVTQSPTHLIKTRGQQVTLRCSSQSGHNTVSWYQQALGQGPQFIFQYYREEENGRGNFPPRFSGLQFPNYSSELNVNALELDDSALYLCASSPGDRARRDTEAFFGQGTRLTVV.

This chain joins TRBV19 and TRBJ1-6, with a possible D match to TRBD1 (6 bases). The V and J ends lost 5 bases and 7 bases respectively, with 18 bases between them. The V gene's germline CDR1 is LNHDA and CDR2 SQIVND (reference sequence). There are 16 residues in the CDR3. The CDR3 is CASSFLPTGANSPLHF. The CDR3 DNA reads as TGTGCCAGTAGTTTTCTCCCGACAGGCGCCAATTCACCCCTCCACTTT.

V usage is TRBV19 and J usage is TRBJ1-5; a weak D match, TRBD1 (5 bases). CDR3 length: 13 amino acids. Germline assignment: CDR1 LNHDA and CDR2 SQIVND (reference sequence). The V end was cut by 3 bases, the J end by 6 bases, with 9 bases between. DNA for the CDR3: TGTGCCAGTAGTATCGACAGATCTCAGCCCCAGCATTTT. Translating it yields CASSIDRSQPQHF.

The chain combines TRBV3-1 (or the pseudogene TRBV3-2) with TRBJ1-1; perhaps TRBD1 as D (5 bases). This CDR3 region has 14 residues. The V and J ends lost 6 bases and 0 bases respectively, with 11 bases between them. CDR1 and CDR2 from the germline V gene are LGHDT and YNNKEL (reference sequence). CDR3 in DNA: TGTGCCAGCAGAGCGACAGTAATGAACACTGAAGCTTTCTTT. Its translation: CASRATVMNTEAFF.

The chain is built from TRBV11-2 and TRBJ2-1, with 11 bases lining up with TRBD2. Germline loops: CDR1 SGHAT, CDR2 FQNNGV. The CDR3 length is 16 residues. V was clipped by 1 base and J by 8 bases; unmatched bases: 7. CDR3 sequence reads: CASSLGNSGGVDEQFF. The CDR3 coding sequence is TGTGCCAGCAGCTTAGGCAATAGCGGGGGGGTCGATGAGCAGTTCTTC.

This clone was found once. The chain has TRBV5-1 and TRBJ2-1; no definite D call. V was cut by 1 base and J by 3 bases, with 11 bases left in between. The CDR3 spans 15 residues. CDR1 is SGHRS, CDR2 YFSETQ, per germline. CDR3 nucleotide sequence: TGCGCCAGCAGCTTGTCCCACCCTAGCTACAATGAGCAGTTCTTC. Protein product: CASSLSHPSYNEQFF.

This chain links TRBV5-5 with TRBJ1-2; D might be TRBD1 (5 bases). V was shortened by 0 bases and J by 2 bases, with 11 bases between the two germline ends. Germline assignment: CDR1 SGHKS and CDR2 YYEKEE (reference sequence). The CDR3 runs 15 residues. CDR3 residues: CASSLEGLANYGYTF. CDR3 in DNA: TGTGCCAGCAGCTTGGAGGGGTTAGCAAACTATGGCTACACCTTC.

The V and J genes are TRBV6-2 or TRBV6-3 and TRBJ2-7; 10 nucleotides align to TRBD1. Germline CDR1 is MNHEY and CDR2 is SVGEGT. V lost 5 bases, J lost 1 base, and 5 bases stayed unmatched. The CDR3 sequence is 15 residues long. DNA for the CDR3: TGTGCCAGCAGTCCATGGGGACAGGGGTCCTACGAGCAGTACTTC. This codes for CASSPWGQGSYEQYF.

The rearrangement uses TRBV28 and TRBJ1-3; TRBD1 aligns across 7 bases. CDR3 size: 18 residues. Unmatched junction bases numbered 14, after V lost 6 bases and J lost 0 bases. Germline CDR1 and CDR2: MDHEN and SYDVKM. The CDR3 spells CASREAGTATFSGNTIYF. CDR3 nucleotide sequence: TGTGCCAGCAGAGAGGCCGGGACAGCCACTTTCTCTGGAAACACCATATATTTT. Using reference TRBV28 and TRBJ1-3 for the parts outside the CDR3, the full variable domain is DVKVTQSSRYLVKRTGEKVFLECVQDMDHENMFWYRQDPGLGLRLIYFSYDVKMKEKGDIPEGYSVSREKKERFSLILESASTNQTSMYLCASREAGTATFSGNTIYFGEGSWLTVV.

The chain carries TRBV6-8 and TRBJ2-3, with D maybe TRBD1 (5 bases). Germline V gene sequence: CDR1 MNHGY, CDR2 SAAAGT. The CDR3 covers 16 residues. V lost 8 bases and J lost 5, with 23 bases in between. Here the CDR3 reads CASSTPKDNQVDTQYF. The CDR3 coding sequence is TGTGCCAGCTCGACCCCTAAGGACAACCAAGTAGATACGCAGTATTTT.

The chain employs TRBV2 and TRBJ1-5; D possibly corresponds to TRBD1 (5 bases). The germline CDR1 and CDR2 sequences are SNHLY and FYNNEI. The CDR3 is 16 residues long. V gave up 3 bases and J gave up 0 bases, with 12 bases separating them. This CDR3 is CASSDLQENSNQPQHF. The CDR3 DNA reads as TGTGCCAGCAGTGACTTACAGGAAAATAGCAATCAGCCCCAGCATTTT.

This rearrangement joins TRBV18 to TRBJ1-5; 8 bases are shared with TRBD1. From germline, CDR1 is KGHSH and CDR2 LQKENI. Losses at the gene ends were 3 bases for V and 9 bases for J; bases not matched to a gene: 10. The CDR3 has 15 amino acids. The CDR3 spells CASSPEDRALLPQHF. CDR3 nucleotide sequence: TGTGCCAGCTCACCCGAGGACAGGGCTTTGTTGCCCCAGCATTTT.

The CDR3 reads CASSLTLWDEQYF. CDR3 sequence (DNA): TGTGCCAGCAGCTTGACTCTTTGGGACGAGCAGTACTTC. V and J are TRBV7-2 and TRBJ2-7, with D unclear. The CDR3 has 13 residues. Per germline, CDR1 SGHTA and CDR2 FQGNSA. The V gene lost 3 bases and the J gene lost 5 bases, with 11 bases spanning the gap.

The chain joins TRBV6-5 to TRBJ2-1; TRBD2 is a possible D gene (5 bases). The ends were cut back, 4 bases at V and 4 bases at J, with 17 bases in the middle. Germline V gene lookup returns CDR1 MNHEY and CDR2 SVGAGI. CDR3 length: 16 amino acids. The CDR3 DNA reads TGTGCCAGCAGTTCCATTCTAGTAAGCGGATACAATGAGCAGTTCTTC. This translates into CASSSILVSGYNEQFF.

This clone was observed a single time. This sequence joins TRBV18 and TRBJ2-1, with D maybe TRBD2 (7 bases). The CDR3 is made up of 19 amino acids. The ends were cut back, 7 bases at V and 0 bases at J, with 25 bases in the middle. Germline values: CDR1 KGHSH, CDR2 LQKENI. CDR3 coding DNA: TGTGCCAGCTTCAATATATTTTCGGGGGGCATGAGCTCCTACAATGAGCAGTTCTTC. This translates into CASFNIFSGGMSSYNEQFF.

The chain combines TRBV7-9 with TRBJ2-3, with D maybe TRBD1 (6 bases). Germline V gene sequence: CDR1 SEHNR, CDR2 FQNEAQ (reference sequence). CDR3 length equals 17 residues. Trimming pared 7 bases from V and 1 base from J, leaving 21 bases between. This CDR3 reads CASNGIEGVLRTDTQYF. CDR3 DNA: TGTGCCAGCAACGGGATCGAGGGGGTTTTACGCACAGATACGCAGTATTTT.

The V and J genes are TRBV5-6 and TRBJ2-2; D is ambiguous. Germline values: CDR1 SGHDT, CDR2 YYEEEE. Trimming removed 0 bases at V and 0 bases at J, with 6 bases between. The CDR3 contains 15 residues. CDR3 residues: CASSLGPANTGELFF. The DNA of the CDR3 is TGTGCCAGCAGCTTGGGGCCCGCGAACACCGGGGAGCTGTTTTTT.

The chain employs TRBV3-1 (or the pseudogene TRBV3-2) and TRBJ1-3; tentative D call: TRBD1 (6 bases). Germline CDR1 LGHDT, CDR2 YNNKEL (reference sequence). CDR3 size: 11 residues. V lost 4 bases and J 9 bases, leaving 7 bases between the germline ends. The CDR3 is CASSRGGTIYF. Here the CDR3 DNA reads TGTGCCAGCAGCCGAGGGGGCACCATATATTTT.

The chain recombines TRBV5-1 with TRBJ2-7; 10 nucleotides line up with TRBD2. Germline CDR1 is SGHRS and CDR2 is YFSETQ. The CDR3 has 14 amino acids. V was pared by 2 bases and J by 5 bases, with 4 bases of the junction left unmatched. The CDR3 bases are TGCGCCAGCAGCTTAGCGGGGGGGCGGAACGAGCAGTACTTC. As protein: CASSLAGGRNEQYF.

Written as DNA, the CDR3 is TGTGCCAGCAGATACAGACTAGCCGGGACGGGCACCGGGGAGCTGTTTTTT. Residues: CASRYRLAGTGTGELFF. The chain links TRBV7-2 to TRBJ2-2; 7 positions match TRBD2. The germline V gene encodes CDR1 SGHTA and CDR2 FQGNSA. The CDR3 has 17 amino acids. Trimming took 6 bases from V and 4 from J; bases not matched to a gene: 14. The variable domain in full, completed from reference TRBV7-2 and TRBJ2-2, reads GAGVSQSPSNKVTEKGKDVELRCDPISGHTALYWYRQSLGQGLEFLIYFQGNSAPDKSGLPSDRFSAERTGGSVSTLTIQRTQQEDSAVYLCASRYRLAGTGTGELFFGEGSRLTVL.

CDR3 bases: TGTGCCAGCAGGGCCACTCCCGGGACAGTGAGCGAGCAGTACGTC. Its translation is CASRATPGTVSEQYV. The J gene is TRBJ2-7, the V gene TRBV6-5; 7 bases align to TRBD1. V shed 6 bases, J shed 6 bases, and the junction held 14 bases outside the gene matches. The CDR3 contains 15 residues. From germline, CDR1 is MNHEY and CDR2 SVGAGI.

This clone has just one count. The chain recombines TRBV5-6 with TRBJ2-5, with D perhaps TRBD1 (5 bases). The CDR3 runs to 13 residues. Germline CDR1 is SGHDT and CDR2 is YYEEEE. Deletions cut 4 bases from V and 8 bases from J, with 15 bases between. The CDR3: CASSGQTVGTQYF. In nucleotides, the CDR3 is TGTGCCAGCAGCGGCCAGACAGTGGGCACCCAGTACTTC.